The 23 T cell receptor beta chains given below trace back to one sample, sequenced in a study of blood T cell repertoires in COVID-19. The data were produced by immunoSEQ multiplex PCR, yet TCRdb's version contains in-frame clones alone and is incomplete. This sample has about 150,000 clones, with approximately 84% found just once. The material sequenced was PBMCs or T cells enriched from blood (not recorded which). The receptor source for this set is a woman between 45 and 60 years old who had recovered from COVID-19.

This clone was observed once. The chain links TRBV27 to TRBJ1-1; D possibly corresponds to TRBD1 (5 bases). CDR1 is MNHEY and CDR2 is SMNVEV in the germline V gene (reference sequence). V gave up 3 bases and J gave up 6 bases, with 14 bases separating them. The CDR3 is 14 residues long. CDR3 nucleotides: TGTGCCAGCAGTTTTACACCTCAGGGATCTGAAGCTTTCTTT. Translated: CASSFTPQGSEAFF.

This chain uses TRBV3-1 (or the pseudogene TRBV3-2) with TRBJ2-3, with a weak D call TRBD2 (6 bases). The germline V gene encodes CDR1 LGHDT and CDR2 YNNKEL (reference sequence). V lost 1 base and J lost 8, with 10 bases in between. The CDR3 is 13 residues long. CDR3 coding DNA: TGTGCCAGCAGCCAAGTGGGGGGACTTACGCAGTATTTT. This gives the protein CASSQVGGLTQYF.

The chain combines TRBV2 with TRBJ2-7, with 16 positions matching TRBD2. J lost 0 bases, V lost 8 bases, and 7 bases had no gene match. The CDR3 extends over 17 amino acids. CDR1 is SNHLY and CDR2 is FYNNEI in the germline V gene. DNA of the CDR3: TGTGCCAGCTTGCCGGGACTAGCGGGAGGGTCCTCCTACGAGCAGTACTTC. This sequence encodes CASLPGLAGGSSYEQYF. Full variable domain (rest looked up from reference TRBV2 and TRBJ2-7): EPEVTQTPSHQVTQMGQEVILRCVPISNHLYFYWYRQILGQKVEFLVSFYNNEISEKSEIFDDQFSVERPDGSNFTLKIRSTKLEDSAMYFCASLPGLAGGSSYEQYFGPGTRLTVT.

CDR3 sequence (DNA): TGTGCCAGCAGCTTAGCGGTTAACACCGGGGAGCTGTTTTTT. Protein product: CASSLAVNTGELFF. The chain recombines TRBV11-2 with TRBJ2-2, with no clear D. The CDR3 consists of 14 residues. CDR1 and CDR2 (germline): SGHAT, FQNNGV. Trimming pared 1 base from V and 2 bases from J, leaving 5 bases between.

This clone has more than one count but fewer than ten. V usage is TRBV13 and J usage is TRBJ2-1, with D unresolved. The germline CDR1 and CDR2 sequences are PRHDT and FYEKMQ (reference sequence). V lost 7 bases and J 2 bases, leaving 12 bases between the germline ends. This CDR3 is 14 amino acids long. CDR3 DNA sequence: TGTGCCAGCAACCCTGTGGCCACCTACAATGAGCAGTTCTTC. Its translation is CASNPVATYNEQFF.

The CDR3 DNA follows: TGTGCCAGCAGCCACCAGATAGGGGGCTGGGGCGGCACTGAAGCTTTCTTT. Translated: CASSHQIGGWGGTEAFF. V usage is TRBV5-4 and J usage is TRBJ1-1; 7 bases are a match to TRBD1. The CDR3 has 17 amino acids. Trimming cost V 4 bases and J 4 bases; bases outside gene matches: 16. From germline, CDR1 is SGHNT and CDR2 YYREEE (reference sequence).

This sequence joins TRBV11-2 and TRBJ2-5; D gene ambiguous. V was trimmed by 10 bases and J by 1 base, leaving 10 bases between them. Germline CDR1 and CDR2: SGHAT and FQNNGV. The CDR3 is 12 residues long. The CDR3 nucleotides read TGTGCCACCGCGGCATTCCAAGAGACCCAGTACTTC. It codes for CATAAFQETQYF.

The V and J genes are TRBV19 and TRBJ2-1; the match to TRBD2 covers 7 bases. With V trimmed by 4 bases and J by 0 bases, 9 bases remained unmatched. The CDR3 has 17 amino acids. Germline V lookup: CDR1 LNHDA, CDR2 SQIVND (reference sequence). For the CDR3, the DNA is TGTGCCAGTAGTAAAGGAACTAGCGCTAGCTCCTACAATGAGCAGTTCTTC. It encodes CASSKGTSASSYNEQFF.

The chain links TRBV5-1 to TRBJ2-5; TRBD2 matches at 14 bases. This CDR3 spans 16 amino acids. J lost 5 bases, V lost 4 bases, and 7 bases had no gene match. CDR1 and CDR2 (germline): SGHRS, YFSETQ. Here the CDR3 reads CASSPGGLAGVETQYF. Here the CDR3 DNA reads TGCGCCAGCAGCCCGGGGGGACTAGCGGGAGTGGAGACCCAGTACTTC. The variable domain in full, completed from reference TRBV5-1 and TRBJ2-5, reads KAGVTQTPRYLIKTRGQQVTLSCSPISGHRSVSWYQQTPGQGLQFLFEYFSETQRNKGNFPGRFSGRQFSNSRSEMNVSTLELGDSALYLCASSPGGLAGVETQYFGPGTRLLVL.

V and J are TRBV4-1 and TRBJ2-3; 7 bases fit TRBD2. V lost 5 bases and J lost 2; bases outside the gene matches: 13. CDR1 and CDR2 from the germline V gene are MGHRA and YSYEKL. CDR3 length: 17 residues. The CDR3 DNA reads TGCGCCAGCAGCTCAAGGGCCTGGCGGGAGACCACAGATACGCAGTATTTT. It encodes CASSSRAWRETTDTQYF.

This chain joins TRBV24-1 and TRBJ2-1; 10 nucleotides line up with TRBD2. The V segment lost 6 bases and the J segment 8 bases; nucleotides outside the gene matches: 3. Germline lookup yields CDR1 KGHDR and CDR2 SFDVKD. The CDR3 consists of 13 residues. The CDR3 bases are TGTGCCACCAGTTTCCTAGCGGGAGATGAGCAGTTCTTC. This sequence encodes CATSFLAGDEQFF.

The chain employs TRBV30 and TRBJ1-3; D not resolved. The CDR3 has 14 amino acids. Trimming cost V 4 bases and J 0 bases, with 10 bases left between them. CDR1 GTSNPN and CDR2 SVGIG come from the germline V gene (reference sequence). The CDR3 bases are TGTGCCTGGACCATGAGCGCCTCTGGAAACACCATATATTTT. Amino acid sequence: CAWTMSASGNTIYF.

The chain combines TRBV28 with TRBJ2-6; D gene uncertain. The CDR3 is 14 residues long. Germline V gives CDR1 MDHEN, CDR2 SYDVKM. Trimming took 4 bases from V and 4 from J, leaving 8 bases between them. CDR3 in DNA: TGTGCCAGCAGTTCCCTCCCCGGGGCCAACGTCCTGACTTTC. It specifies CASSSLPGANVLTF.

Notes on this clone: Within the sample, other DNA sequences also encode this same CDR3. The DNA for the CDR3 is TGTGCCACCAGTGACCCCGGACAGGGGGCTTACGAGCAGTACTTC. This gives the protein CATSDPGQGAYEQYF. V gene TRBV24-1 combines with J gene TRBJ2-7; TRBD1 agrees at 11 bases. CDR1 KGHDR and CDR2 SFDVKD come from the germline V gene. The CDR3 sequence is 15 residues long. V was clipped by 4 bases and J by 4 bases; unmatched bases: 5.

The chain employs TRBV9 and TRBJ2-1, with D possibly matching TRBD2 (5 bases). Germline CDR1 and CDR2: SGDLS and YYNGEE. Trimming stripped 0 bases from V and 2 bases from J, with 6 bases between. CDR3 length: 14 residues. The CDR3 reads CASSVDGAYNEQFF. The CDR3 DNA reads TGTGCCAGCAGCGTAGACGGGGCCTACAATGAGCAGTTCTTC.

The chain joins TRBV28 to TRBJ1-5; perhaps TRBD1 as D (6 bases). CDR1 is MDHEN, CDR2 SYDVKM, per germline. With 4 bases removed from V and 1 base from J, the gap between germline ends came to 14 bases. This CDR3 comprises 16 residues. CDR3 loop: CASSSTPDRSNQPQHF. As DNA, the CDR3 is TGTGCCAGCAGTTCTACCCCTGACAGGAGCAATCAGCCCCAGCATTTT.

The CDR3 sequence is CAIAGQGGTGANVLTF. The CDR3 region has the DNA TGTGCCATCGCAGGACAGGGTGGGACTGGGGCCAACGTCCTGACTTTC. This chain links TRBV10-3 with TRBJ2-6; 8 nucleotides agree with TRBD1. CDR3 length: 16 amino acids. CDR1 and CDR2 (germline): ENHRY, SYGVKD. Unmatched junction bases numbered 8, after V lost 8 bases and J lost 2 bases.

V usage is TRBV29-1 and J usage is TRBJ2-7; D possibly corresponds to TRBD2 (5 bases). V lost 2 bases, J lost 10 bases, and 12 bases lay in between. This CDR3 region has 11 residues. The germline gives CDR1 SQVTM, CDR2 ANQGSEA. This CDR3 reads CSVETRAEQYF. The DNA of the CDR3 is TGCAGCGTTGAAACTAGGGCGGAACAGTACTTC.

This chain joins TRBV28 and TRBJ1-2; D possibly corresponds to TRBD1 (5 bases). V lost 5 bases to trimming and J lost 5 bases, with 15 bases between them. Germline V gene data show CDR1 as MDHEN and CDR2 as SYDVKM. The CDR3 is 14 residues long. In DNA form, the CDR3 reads TGTGCCAGCAGTCCCCCGGCAGGGAGGTATGGCTACACCTTC. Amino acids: CASSPPAGRYGYTF.

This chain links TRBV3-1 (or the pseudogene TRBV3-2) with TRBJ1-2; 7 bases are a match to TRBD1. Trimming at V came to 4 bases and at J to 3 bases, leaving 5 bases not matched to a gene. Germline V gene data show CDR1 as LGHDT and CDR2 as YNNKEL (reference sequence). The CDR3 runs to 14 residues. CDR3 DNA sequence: TGTGCCAGCAGCCGAGGACAGGTCGACTATGGCTACACCTTC. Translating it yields CASSRGQVDYGYTF.

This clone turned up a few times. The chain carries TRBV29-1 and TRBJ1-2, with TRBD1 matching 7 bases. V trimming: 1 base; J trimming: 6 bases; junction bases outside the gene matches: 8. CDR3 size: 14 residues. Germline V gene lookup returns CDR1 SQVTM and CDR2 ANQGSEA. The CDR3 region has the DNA TGCAGCGTTGAAGGACAGGGCCTCGTCGATGGCTACACCTTC. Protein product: CSVEGQGLVDGYTF.

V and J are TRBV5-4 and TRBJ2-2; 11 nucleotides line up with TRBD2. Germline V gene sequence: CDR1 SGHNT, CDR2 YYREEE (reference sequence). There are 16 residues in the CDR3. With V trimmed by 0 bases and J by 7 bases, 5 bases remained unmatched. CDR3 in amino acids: CASSLELAGAFGELFF. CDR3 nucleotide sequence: TGTGCCAGCAGCTTGGAACTAGCGGGAGCTTTCGGGGAGCTGTTTTTT.

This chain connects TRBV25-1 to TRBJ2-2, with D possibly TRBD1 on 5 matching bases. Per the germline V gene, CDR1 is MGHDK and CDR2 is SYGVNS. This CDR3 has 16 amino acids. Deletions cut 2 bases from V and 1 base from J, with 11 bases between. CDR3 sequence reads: CASSEQGYLNTGELFF. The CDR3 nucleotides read TGTGCCAGCAGTGAACAGGGTTACCTGAACACCGGGGAGCTGTTTTTT.